This T cell receptor (beta chain) was sequenced during a study of blood T cell repertoires in COVID-19. V shed 2 bases and J 3 bases; nucleotides not matched to a gene: 4. CDR1 is SGHTA and CDR2 is FQGTGA in the germline V gene. The CDR3 has 16 amino acids. The table came from immunoSEQ multiplex PCR; TCRdb's copy has only in-frame clones and leaves some out. The repertoire includes fewer than 250,000 clones, approximately 83% of them detected once, and roughly 5.5% sits in the top ten. Sequenced input: peripheral blood. The source of this sequence is a human donor in a cohort sampled during active COVID-19. This chain uses TRBV7-3 with TRBJ2-3; 11 bases map to TRBD2. The CDR3 DNA follows: TGTGCCAGCAGCTTATTAGCGGGGGGGCCTACAGATACGCAGTATTTT. It codes for CASSLLAGGPTDTQYF.